Only a few counts were recorded for the clone carrying this TCR beta chain. Its target is not known. This record comes from a study of cytomegalovirus exposure and HLA in healthy donors. Overall study context: Early released data comprised around 80 million unique TCRs from HLA-typed donors. Findings and caveats of the study: It was shown in a later analysis that HLA-associated TCR beta chains were more clonally expanded than other, equally common chains. Available immune exposure information covered CMV serostatus only. Cytomegalovirus status was reportedly diagnosed by the classifier with high sensitivity and specificity.

The junction had 7 bases not matched to a gene; V was cut back by 5 bases and J by 3 bases. The germline V gene has CDR1 MNHNY and CDR2 SVGAGI (reference sequence). This CDR3 spans 15 amino acids. In the PCR, 60 Vbeta and 13 Jbeta primers were used. The table came from immunoSEQ multiplex PCR; TCRdb's copy has only in-frame clones and leaves some out. The table shows under 200,000 clones, with 80% occurring only once. Source material: PBMCs. This sequence was found in a human donor in good health. The chain carries TRBV6-6 and TRBJ1-3; 7 bases agree with TRBD1. The CDR3 sequence is CASSPEGQVGNTIYF. The DNA for the CDR3 is TGTGCCAGCAGTCCGGAAGGACAGGTTGGAAACACCATATATTTT.